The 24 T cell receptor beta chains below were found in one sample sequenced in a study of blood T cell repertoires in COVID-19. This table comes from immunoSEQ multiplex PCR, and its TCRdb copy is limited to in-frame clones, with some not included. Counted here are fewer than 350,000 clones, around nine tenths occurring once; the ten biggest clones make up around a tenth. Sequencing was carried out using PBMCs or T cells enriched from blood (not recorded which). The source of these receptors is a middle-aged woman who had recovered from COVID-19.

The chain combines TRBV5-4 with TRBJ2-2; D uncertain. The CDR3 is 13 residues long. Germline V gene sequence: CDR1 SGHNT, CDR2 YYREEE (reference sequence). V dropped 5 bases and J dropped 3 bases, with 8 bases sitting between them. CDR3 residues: CASRPIDTGELFF. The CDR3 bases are TGTGCCAGCAGACCTATTGACACCGGGGAGCTGTTTTTT.

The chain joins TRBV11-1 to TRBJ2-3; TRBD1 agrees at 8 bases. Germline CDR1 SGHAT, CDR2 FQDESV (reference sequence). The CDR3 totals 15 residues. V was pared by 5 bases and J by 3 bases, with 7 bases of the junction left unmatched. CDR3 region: CASSHRTGTTDTQYF. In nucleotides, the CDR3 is TGTGCCAGCAGCCATAGGACAGGGACGACAGATACGCAGTATTTT.

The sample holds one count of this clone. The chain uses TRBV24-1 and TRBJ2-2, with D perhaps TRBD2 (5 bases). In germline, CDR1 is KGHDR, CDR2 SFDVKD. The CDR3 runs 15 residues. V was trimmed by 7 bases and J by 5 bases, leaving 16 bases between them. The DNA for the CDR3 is TGTGCCACCAGCGGACCCACCCGGGGAACCGGGGAGCTGTTTTTT. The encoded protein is CATSGPTRGTGELFF.

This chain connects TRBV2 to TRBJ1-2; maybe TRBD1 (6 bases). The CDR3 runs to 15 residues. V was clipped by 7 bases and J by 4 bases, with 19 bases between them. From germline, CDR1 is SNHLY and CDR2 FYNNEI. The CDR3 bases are TGTGCCAGCACTCCCCGGCAGGGGCCCCTCTATGGCTACACCTTC. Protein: CASTPRQGPLYGYTF.

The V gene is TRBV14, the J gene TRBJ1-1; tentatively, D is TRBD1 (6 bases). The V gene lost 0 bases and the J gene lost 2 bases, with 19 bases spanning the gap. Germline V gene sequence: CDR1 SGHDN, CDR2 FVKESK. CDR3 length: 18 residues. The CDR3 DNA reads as TGTGCCAGCAGCCAAGATCTCAGGGGCCGGGTTATAAACACTGAAGCTTTCTTT. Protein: CASSQDLRGRVINTEAFF.

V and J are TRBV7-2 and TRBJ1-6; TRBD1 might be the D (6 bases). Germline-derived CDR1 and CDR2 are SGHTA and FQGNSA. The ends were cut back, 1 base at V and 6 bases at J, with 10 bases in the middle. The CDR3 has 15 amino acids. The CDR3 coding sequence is TGTGCCAGCAGCTTAGGGGACAAATTTAATTCACCCCTCCACTTT. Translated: CASSLGDKFNSPLHF.

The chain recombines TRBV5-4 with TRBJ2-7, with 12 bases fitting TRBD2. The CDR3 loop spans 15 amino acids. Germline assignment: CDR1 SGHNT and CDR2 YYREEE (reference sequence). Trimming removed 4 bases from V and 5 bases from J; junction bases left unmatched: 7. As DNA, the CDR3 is TGTGCCAGCAGCCTCCGACTAGCGGGAGTCGACGAGCAGTACTTC. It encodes CASSLRLAGVDEQYF.

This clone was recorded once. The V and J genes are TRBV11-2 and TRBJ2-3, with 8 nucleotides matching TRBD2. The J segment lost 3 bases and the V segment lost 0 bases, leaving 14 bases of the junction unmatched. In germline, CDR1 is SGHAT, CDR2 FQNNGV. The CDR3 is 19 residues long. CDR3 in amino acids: CASSLETPGGGGITDTQYF. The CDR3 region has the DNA TGTGCCAGCAGCTTAGAGACCCCGGGGGGGGGCGGTATAACAGATACGCAGTATTTT.

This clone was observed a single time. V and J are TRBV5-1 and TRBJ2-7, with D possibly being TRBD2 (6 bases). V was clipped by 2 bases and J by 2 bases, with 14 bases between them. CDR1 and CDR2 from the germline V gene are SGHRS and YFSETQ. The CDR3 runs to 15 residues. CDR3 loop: CASSFQLRETYEQYF. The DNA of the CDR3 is TGCGCCAGCAGCTTCCAGCTACGGGAGACCTACGAGCAGTACTTC.

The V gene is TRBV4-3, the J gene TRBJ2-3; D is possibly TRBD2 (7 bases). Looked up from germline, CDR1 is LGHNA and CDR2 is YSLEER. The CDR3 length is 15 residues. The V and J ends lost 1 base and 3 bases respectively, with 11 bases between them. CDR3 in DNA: TGCGCCAGCAGCCAAGCCGGGGGGCTGACAGATACGCAGTATTTT. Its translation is CASSQAGGLTDTQYF.

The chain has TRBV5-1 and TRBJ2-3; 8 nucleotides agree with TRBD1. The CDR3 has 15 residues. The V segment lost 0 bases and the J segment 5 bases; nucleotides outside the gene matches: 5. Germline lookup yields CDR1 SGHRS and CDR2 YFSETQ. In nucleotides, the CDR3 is TGCGCCAGCAGCTTGGAGGGACAGGCGGTAGATACGCAGTATTTT. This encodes CASSLEGQAVDTQYF.

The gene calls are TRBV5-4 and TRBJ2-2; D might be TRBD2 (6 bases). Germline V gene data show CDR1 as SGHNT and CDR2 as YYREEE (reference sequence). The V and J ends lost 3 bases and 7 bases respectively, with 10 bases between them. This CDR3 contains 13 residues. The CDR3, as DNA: TGTGCCAGCAGCTCAATCGGGGGCGGGGAGCTGTTTTTT. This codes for CASSSIGGGELFF.

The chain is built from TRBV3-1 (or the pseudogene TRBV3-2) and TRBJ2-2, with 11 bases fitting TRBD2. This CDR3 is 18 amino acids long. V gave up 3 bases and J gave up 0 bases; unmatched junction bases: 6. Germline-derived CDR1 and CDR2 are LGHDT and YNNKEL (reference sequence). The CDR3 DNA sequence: TGTGCCAGCAGCCAGCTAGCGGGGGGCCCAACGAACACCGGGGAGCTGTTTTTT. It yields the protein CASSQLAGGPTNTGELFF.

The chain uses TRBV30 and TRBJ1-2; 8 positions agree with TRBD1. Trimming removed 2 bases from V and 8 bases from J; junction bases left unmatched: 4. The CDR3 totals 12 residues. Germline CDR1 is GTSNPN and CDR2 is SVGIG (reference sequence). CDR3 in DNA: TGTGCCTGGAGTCGGACAGGGTCAGGCTACACCTTC. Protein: CAWSRTGSGYTF.

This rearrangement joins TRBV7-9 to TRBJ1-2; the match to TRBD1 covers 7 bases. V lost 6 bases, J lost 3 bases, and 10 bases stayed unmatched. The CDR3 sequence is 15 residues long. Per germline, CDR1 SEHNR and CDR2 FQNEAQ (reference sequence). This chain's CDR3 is CASRVGAGQDYGYTF. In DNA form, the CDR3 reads TGTGCCAGCAGAGTAGGGGCAGGACAGGACTATGGCTACACCTTC.

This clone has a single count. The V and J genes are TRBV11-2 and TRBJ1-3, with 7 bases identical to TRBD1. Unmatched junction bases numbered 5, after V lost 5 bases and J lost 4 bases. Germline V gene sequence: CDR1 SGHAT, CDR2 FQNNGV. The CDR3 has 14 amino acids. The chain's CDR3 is CASSLDRAGNTIYF. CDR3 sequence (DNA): TGTGCCAGCAGCCTCGACAGGGCGGGAAACACCATATATTTT. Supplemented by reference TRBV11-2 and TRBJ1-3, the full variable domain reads EAGVAQSPRYKIIEKRQSVAFWCNPISGHATLYWYQQILGQGPKLLIQFQNNGVVDDSQLPKDRFSAERLKGVDSTLKIQPAKLEDSAVYLCASSLDRAGNTIYFGEGSWLTVV.

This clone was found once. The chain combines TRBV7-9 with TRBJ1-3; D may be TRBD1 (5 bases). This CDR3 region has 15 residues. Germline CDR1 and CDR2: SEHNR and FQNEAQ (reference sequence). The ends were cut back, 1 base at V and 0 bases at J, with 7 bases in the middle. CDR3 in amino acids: CASSLGGSSGNTIYF. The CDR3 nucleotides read TGTGCCAGCAGCTTAGGGGGCAGCTCTGGAAACACCATATATTTT.

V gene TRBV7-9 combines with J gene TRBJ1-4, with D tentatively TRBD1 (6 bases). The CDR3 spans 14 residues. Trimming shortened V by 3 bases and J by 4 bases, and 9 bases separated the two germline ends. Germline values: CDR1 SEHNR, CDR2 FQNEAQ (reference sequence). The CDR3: CASSLTGDNEKLFF. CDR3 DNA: TGTGCCAGCAGCTTGACAGGCGATAATGAAAAACTGTTTTTT. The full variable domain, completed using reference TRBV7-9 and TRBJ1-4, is DTGVSQNPRHKITKRGQNVTFRCDPISEHNRLYWYRQTLGQGPEFLTYFQNEAQLEKSRLLSDRFSAERPKGSFSTLEIQRTEQGDSAMYLCASSLTGDNEKLFFGSGTQLSVL.

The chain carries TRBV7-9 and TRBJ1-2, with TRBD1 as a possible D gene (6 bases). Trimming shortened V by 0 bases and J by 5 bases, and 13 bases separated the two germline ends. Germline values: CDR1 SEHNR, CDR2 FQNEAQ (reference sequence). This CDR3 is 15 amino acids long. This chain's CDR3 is CASSLARDMGYGYTF. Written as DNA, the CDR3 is TGTGCCAGCAGCTTAGCTAGGGACATGGGATATGGCTACACCTTC.

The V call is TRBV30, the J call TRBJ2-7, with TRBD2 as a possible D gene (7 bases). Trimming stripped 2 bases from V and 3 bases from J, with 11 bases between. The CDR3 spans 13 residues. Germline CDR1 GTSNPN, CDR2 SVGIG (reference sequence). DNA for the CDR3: TGTGCCTGGAGTTCCGGGGGGCACTACGAGCAGTACTTC. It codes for CAWSSGGHYEQYF.

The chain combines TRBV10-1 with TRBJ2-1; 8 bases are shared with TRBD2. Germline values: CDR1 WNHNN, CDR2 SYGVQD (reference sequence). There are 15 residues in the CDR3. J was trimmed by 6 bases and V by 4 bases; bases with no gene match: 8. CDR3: CASSGTSKGLNEQFF. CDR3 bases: TGCGCCAGCAGTGGGACTAGCAAGGGGCTCAATGAGCAGTTCTTC.

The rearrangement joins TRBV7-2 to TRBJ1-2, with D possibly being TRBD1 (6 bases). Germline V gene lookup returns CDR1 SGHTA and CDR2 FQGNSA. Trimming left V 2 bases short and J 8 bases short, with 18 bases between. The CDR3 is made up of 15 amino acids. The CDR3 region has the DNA TGTGCCAGCAGCTTACGTCCCGGGGGGCTAGAAGGCTACACCTTC. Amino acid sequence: CASSLRPGGLEGYTF.

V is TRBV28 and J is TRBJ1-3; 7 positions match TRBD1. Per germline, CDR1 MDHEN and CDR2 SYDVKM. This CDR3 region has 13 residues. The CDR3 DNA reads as TGTGCTATAGGGGGCGGGAAGGGAAACACCATATATTTT. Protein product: CAIGGGKGNTIYF.

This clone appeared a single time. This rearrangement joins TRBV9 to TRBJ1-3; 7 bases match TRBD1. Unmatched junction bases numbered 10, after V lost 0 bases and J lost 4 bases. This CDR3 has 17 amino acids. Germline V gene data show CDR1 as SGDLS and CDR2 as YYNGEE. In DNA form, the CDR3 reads TGTGCCAGCAGCGTAGCCGGGGAGAGGGGGCGAGGAAACACCATATATTTT. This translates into CASSVAGERGRGNTIYF.